This T cell receptor beta chain was recorded in a study of blood T cells in healthy people across ages (dated by TCRdb to the mid-2010s). Regarding the study in general: Template switching captured roughly one uniquely barcoded TCR beta cDNA molecule per two T cells in model experiments. Using deep sequencing normalized with unique cDNA molecular identifiers, the study measured how TCR beta repertoire diversity changes with age. Four age groups were formed from the donors: young (average approximately 15 years), middle-aged (more than 35), aged (more than 55) and long-lived (82). To avoid experimental bias, donors of different ages were distributed randomly across sequencing lanes. Using the same blood draw, the study looked at two additional independent replicas of 1 million unique cDNA reads for two donors, one aged 18 to 30 and the other aged 80 or older.

Overall study results and their limits: The percentage of naive T cells measured by flow cytometry correlated strongly with observed TCR beta diversity. Estimates of total diversity from one million sequenced T cells were regarded as lower bounds and underestimates. Observed TCR beta diversity per million T cells fell roughly linearly with age, and a significant reduction was already apparent by age roughly 40. Conclusive comparison of naive and antigen-experienced compartments was prevented by the profiling of bulk unsorted PBMCs. Compared with the aged group, more naive CD4+ T cells, fewer expanded clones and increased TCR diversity were shown by the long-lived group, suggesting age selection. The CMV infection status of donors was not known, potentially confounding age-related changes in expanded clonotypes.

Notes on this clonotype: Its antigen is still unknown. No clone much larger than this one lies a single base away; base qualities are absent.

Based on the germline V gene, the CDR1 and CDR2 sequences are SQVTM and ANQGSEA. At the junction V is shortened by 5 bases and J by 7 bases, with 15 bases in between. Reading from cysteine to phenylalanine, the CDR3 counts 13 amino acids. The DNA shown is the 39-base CDR3, in frame from base 1. Donors were 35 to 40 systemically healthy Caucasian individuals from Russia aged roughly 6 to 100 years. Each donor gave roughly 9.5 milliliters of peripheral blood, collected into EDTA-treated Vacutainer tubes. Ficoll-Paque density-gradient centrifugation was used to isolate PBMCs, with at least 6.5 million obtained per sample. Trizol reagent was used to extract total RNA from the PBMCs, yielding at least 5.5 micrograms per sample. For every donor, an aliquot of PBMCs went through flow cytometry to measure the percentages of naive CD45RAhigh/CD27high T cells. To prepare the library, 5' RACE was applied. The sample was run on an Illumina HiSeq 2500. A second PCR of about 6 to 11 cycles was run with a J-beta primer mix and a sample-barcoded 5' primer. A template-switch 5' adaptor carrying 12 random nucleotides introduced a unique molecular identifier onto each TCR beta cDNA molecule. Each sample yielded at least 2.5 million CDR3-containing paired-end reads. First-strand cDNA synthesis was performed from all RNA using the Mint cDNA synthesis kit, with priming by a TRBC-specific oligonucleotide. After uracil-DNA glycosylase treatment, a first 18-cycle PCR used universal primers M1SS and BC2_uni_R on all cDNA. The authors' analysis ran thus. Normalization of each sample was performed by random selection of 1 million high-quality reads, each carrying a distinct molecular identifier. Instead of being binned into consensus sequences, reads that shared molecular identifiers were thrown out. MiTCR, with a Q25 quality threshold and the strictest error-elimination algorithm, was used for CDR3 identification, clonotype clustering and error correction. A nonparametric unseen species model with Euler transformation was used to estimate a lower bound on total TCR beta diversity. TCRdb reworked the public reads: Q25 trimming with fastp, MiXCR clone assembly, productive beta chains retained. Each record represents a unique CDR3 protein, reported with the most common genes and DNA among its rows. These V and J calls originate from TCRdb's pipeline instead of the authors' own analysis. In all, the sample holds about a million distinct CDR3 sequences, and about 53% of those were seen once. The top ten hold 20% to 25% of the sample.

The chain joins TRBV29-1 to TRBJ2-1; the D gene is possibly TRBD2, with 5 bases matching. This clonotype originated in an older woman in good health. Sequencing was carried out using blood. The nucleotides are TGCAGCGTTAGGGAGATGGGGTGGAATGAGCAGTTCTTC. Its translation is CSVREMGWNEQFF.